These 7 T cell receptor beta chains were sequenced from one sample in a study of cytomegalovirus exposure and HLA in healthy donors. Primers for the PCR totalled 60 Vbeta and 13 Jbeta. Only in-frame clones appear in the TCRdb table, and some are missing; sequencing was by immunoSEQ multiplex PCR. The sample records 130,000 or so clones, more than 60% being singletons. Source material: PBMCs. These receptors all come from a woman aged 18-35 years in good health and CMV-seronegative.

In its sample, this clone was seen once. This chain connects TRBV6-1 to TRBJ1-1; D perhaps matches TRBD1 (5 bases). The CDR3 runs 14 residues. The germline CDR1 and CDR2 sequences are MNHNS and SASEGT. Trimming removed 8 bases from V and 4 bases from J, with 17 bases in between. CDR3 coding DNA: TGTGCCAGCCTTATGGGAGGGGATCCCACTGAAGCTTTCTTT. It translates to CASLMGGDPTEAFF.

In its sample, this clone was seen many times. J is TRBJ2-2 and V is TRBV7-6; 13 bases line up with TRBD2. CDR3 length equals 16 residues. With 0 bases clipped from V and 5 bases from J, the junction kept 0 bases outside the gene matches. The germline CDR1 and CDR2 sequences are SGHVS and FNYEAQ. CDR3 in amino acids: CASSLAGLAGTGELFF. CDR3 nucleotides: TGTGCCAGCAGCTTAGCGGGACTAGCGGGAACCGGGGAGCTGTTTTTT.

CDR3 DNA sequence: TGTGCCAGCTCATCCCTAGCGGGAGTAAACATTCAGTACTTC. As protein: CASSSLAGVNIQYF. The V call is TRBV18, the J call TRBJ2-4; 10 bases agree with TRBD2. V dropped 5 bases and J dropped 6; count of bases not matched to a gene: 4. CDR3 length: 14 amino acids. From germline, CDR1 is KGHSH and CDR2 LQKENI.

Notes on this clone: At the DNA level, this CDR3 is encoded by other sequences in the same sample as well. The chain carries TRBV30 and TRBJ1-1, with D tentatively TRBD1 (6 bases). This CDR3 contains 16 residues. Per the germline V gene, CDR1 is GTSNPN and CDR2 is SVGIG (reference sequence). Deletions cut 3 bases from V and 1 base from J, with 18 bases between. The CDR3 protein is CAWRHAGGITNTEAFF. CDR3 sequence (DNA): TGTGCCTGGAGGCATGCGGGGGGCATAACGAACACTGAAGCTTTCTTT.

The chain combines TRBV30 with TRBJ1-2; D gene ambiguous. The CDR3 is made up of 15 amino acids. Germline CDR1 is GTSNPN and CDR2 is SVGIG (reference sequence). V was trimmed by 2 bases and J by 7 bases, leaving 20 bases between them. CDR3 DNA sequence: TGTGCCTGGAGTCCGGGGTTTGTGGGCGGAGGTGGCTACACCTTC. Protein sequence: CAWSPGFVGGGGYTF.

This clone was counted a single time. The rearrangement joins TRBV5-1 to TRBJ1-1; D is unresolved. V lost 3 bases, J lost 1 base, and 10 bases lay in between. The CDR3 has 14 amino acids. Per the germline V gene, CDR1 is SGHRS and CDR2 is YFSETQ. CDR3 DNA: TGCGCCAGCAGCTCCTCCGACACGAACACTGAAGCTTTCTTT. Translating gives CASSSSDTNTEAFF.

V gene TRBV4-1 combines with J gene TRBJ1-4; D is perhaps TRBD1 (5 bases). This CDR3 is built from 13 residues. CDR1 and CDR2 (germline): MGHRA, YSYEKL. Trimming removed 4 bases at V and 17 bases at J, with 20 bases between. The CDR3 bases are TGCGCCAGCAGCCCGGGGGGAACGCCAGGAACCTTTTTT. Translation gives CASSPGGTPGTFF.